The entry that follows covers one TCR beta chain sequence. Its antigen is as yet unknown. This sample is drawn from a study of CD8 T cells in Susac syndrome. Trimming removed 2 bases at V and 3 bases at J, with 11 bases between. Germline V gene sequence: CDR1 SGHRS, CDR2 YFSETQ. CDR3 size: 15 residues. Reverse transcription used roughly 0.45 to 1 ug RNA and random hexamers. Amplification of TCR beta CDR3 spanned 54 Vbeta and 13 Jbeta via immunoSEQ multiplex PCR. In TCRdb, the immunoSEQ multiplex PCR reads were re-called with MiXCR into one record per CDR3 protein. The profile shows approximately 150,000 distinct CDR3 sequences, less than 95% of them singletons. General study points: Only a relatively small number of individuals were included in the TCR sequencing and HLA analysis.

TCR beta sequences were obtained from blood CD8+ and CD4+ T cells. This TCR derives from a human donor in good health. The sequenced material came from CD4+ T cells from PBMCs. V and J are TRBV5-1 and TRBJ2-2; tentatively, D is TRBD1 (6 bases). In DNA form, the CDR3 reads TGCGCCAGCAGCTTAACAGGGATCCACACCGGGGAGCTGTTTTTT. Encoded protein: CASSLTGIHTGELFF. Based on the CDR3 plus reference TRBV5-1 and TRBJ2-2, the full variable domain is KAGVTQTPRYLIKTRGQQVTLSCSPISGHRSVSWYQQTPGQGLQFLFEYFSETQRNKGNFPGRFSGRQFSNSRSEMNVSTLELGDSALYLCASSLTGIHTGELFFGEGSRLTVL.